This T cell receptor (beta chain) was profiled in a study of identical twins. General study results and limits: Not following the same donors, the study drew its conclusions from cross-sectional statistical analysis. Memory repertoires lacked the insertion deficit that abundant cord blood beta clonotypes showed. Out-of-frame alpha sequences common to twins exhibited a surplus of low generation probability.

In this sample, this clonotype turned up a few times. Its specificity is unknown. The ends lost 6 bases at V and 5 bases at J; junction bases unmatched: 9. Per germline, CDR1 MNHEY and CDR2 SMNVEV (reference sequence). The CDR3 loop spans 15 amino acids. MiXCR was run by TCRdb on the 5' RACE reads, yielding one entry per CDR3 protein. Of 350,000 to 600,000 distinct CDR3 sequences in the sample, approximately 15% were seen once. This sample also appeared in a second study, on yellow fever vaccine responses in identical twins.

This receptor was identified in a woman younger than 35 in good health. Sequenced input: CD4+ T cells sorted from blood. V gene TRBV27 combines with J gene TRBJ2-7, with 11 bases fitting TRBD1. The CDR3 is CASRLRTGGSHEQYF. CDR3 sequence (DNA): TGTGCCAGCAGACTTCGGACAGGGGGCAGCCACGAGCAGTACTTC.